Listed below are T cell receptor beta chains from one sample, sequenced in a study of blood T cell repertoires in COVID-19. Some clones are missing from TCRdb's copy, which holds only in-frame ones; the method was immunoSEQ multiplex PCR. The table shows 120,000 to 150,000 clones, with about 80% occurring only once. Material: peripheral blood. The receptors stem from a human donor in a cohort sampled during active COVID-19. CDR3s include the opening cysteine and the closing phenylalanine or tryptophan. The order of the fields is J gene, clone size, V gene, D gene, CDR3 DNA, CDR3 protein. The D gene is left open where the match is weak. Size tells how often a clone was seen (once, few, many) or the class of an expanded clone, and some rows leave it out.

>TRBJ2-5|few|TRBV25-1|TRBD2
TGTGCCAGCGGTCCCGGGGGGATCCAAGAGACCCAGTACTTC
CASGPGGIQETQYF
>TRBJ1-5|once|TRBV28|.
TGTGCCAGCAGCGAAACGAACGGGGGCAATCAGCCCCAGCATTTT
CASSETNGGNQPQHF
>TRBJ2-1|.|TRBV13|TRBD2
TGTGCCAGCAGCTTAAGCGGGAGGGCCCCGTTAAATGAGCAGTTCTTC
CASSLSGRAPLNEQFF
>TRBJ2-7|.|TRBV2|TRBD2
TGTGCCAGCATAAGGGGGACTAGCGGGCAGGAGCAGTACTTC
CASIRGTSGQEQYF
>TRBJ2-1|.|TRBV5-1|.
TGCGCCAGCAGCTTGGCCGACTATCGTCTTACGTTCTTC
CASSLADYRLTFF
>TRBJ1-1|.|TRBV30|TRBD1
TGTGCCGGCGGCAGGGGGACTGAAGCTTTCTTT
CAGGRGTEAFF
>TRBJ1-2|.|TRBV11-2|TRBD1
TGTGCCAGCAAAGGGACAGAGTATGGCTACACCTTC
CASKGTEYGYTF
>TRBJ2-7|.|TRBV10-3|.
TGTGCCATCAGCTACGTCGGGGACGAGCAGTACTTC
CAISYVGDEQYF
>TRBJ2-2|.|TRBV19|TRBD1
TGTGCCAGTAGTCGAGAGGGACAGGGGGCTTTCGGGGAGCTGTTTTTT
CASSREGQGAFGELFF
>TRBJ1-1|.|TRBV11-3|.
TGTGCCAGTAAAAGGACAGCGAACACTGAAGCTTTCTTT
CASKRTANTEAFF
>TRBJ2-7|.|TRBV5-6|TRBD2
TGTGCCAGCAGCAGAAACCTAGCGGGGCGCTCCTACGAGCAGTACTTC
CASSRNLAGRSYEQYF
>TRBJ2-7|few|TRBV5-4|TRBD1
TGTGCCAGCAGCTTGCCCGGGACAGGGCGTGTCGAGCAGTACTTC
CASSLPGTGRVEQYF
>TRBJ2-1|few|TRBV19|TRBD2
TGTGCCAGTAGTATTTCTAGCGGGAGGTTCAATGAGCAGTTCTTC
CASSISSGRFNEQFF
>TRBJ1-5|.|TRBV18|.
TGTGCCAGCTCACCAGACACAGGTCAGCCCCAGCATTTT
CASSPDTGQPQHF
>TRBJ2-7|.|TRBV4-3|TRBD2
TGCGCCAGCAGCACAAGCGGGAGGGCCCTGAGTGAGCAGTACTTC
CASSTSGRALSEQYF
>TRBJ1-2|.|TRBV27|TRBD1
TGTGCCAGCAGTCGGACAGGGCAATATGGCTACACCTTC
CASSRTGQYGYTF
>TRBJ2-3|once|TRBV5-4|TRBD2
TGTGCCAGCAGCCTTTCAATAGCGGGAGGTGCGAGGGATACGCAGTATTTT
CASSLSIAGGARDTQYF
>TRBJ2-2|.|TRBV27|TRBD2
TGTGCCAGCAGCAACAGAAAGGGACTAGCGGGAAACACCGGGGAGCTGTTTTTT
CASSNRKGLAGNTGELFF
>TRBJ2-5|.|TRBV5-1|TRBD2
TGCGCCAGCAGCTTTTTTGCTAGCGGGAGTCGGGAGACCCAGTACTTC
CASSFFASGSRETQYF
>TRBJ1-1|.|TRBV5-1|.
TGCGCCAGCGGTTCTGGGGAGACTGAAGCTTTCTTT
CASGSGETEAFF
>TRBJ1-5|.|TRBV7-2|TRBD1
TGTGCCAGCAGCGGGGGACAGGGAGACAATCAGCCCCAGCATTTT
CASSGGQGDNQPQHF
>TRBJ1-2|.|TRBV7-6|TRBD1
TGTGCCAGCAGCTCCTCGGACAGGGGGATAAATGGTGGCTACACCTTC
CASSSSDRGINGGYTF
>TRBJ1-5|once|TRBV2|TRBD1
TGTGCCAGCACCCGGGGACAGAGGAATCAGCCCCAGCATTTT
CASTRGQRNQPQHF
>TRBJ1-2|.|TRBV6-5|.
TGTGCCAGCAGTCCCACAGGACGTCATGGCTACACCTTC
CASSPTGRHGYTF
>TRBJ1-1|.|TRBV20-1|.
TGCAGTGCTAGTACGGGAGCCACTGAAGCTTTCTTT
CSASTGATEAFF
>TRBJ2-7|.|TRBV11-2|.
TGTGCCAGCAGGCGCCTAGCCTACGAGCAGTACTTC
CASRRLAYEQYF
>TRBJ2-1|.|TRBV25-1|TRBD1
TGTGCCAGCAGTGCACAGGGGTATAGGACCAATGAGCAGTTCTTC
CASSAQGYRTNEQFF
>TRBJ2-7|.|TRBV28|TRBD2
TGTGCCAGCAGTGTAGCGGGAGTAAAGCCCTACGAGCAGTACTTC
CASSVAGVKPYEQYF
>TRBJ2-1|.|TRBV5-3|.
TGTGCCAGAAGCTCTCATGGCAGCTACAATGAGCAGTTCTTC
CARSSHGSYNEQFF
>TRBJ1-2|.|TRBV3-1/TRBV3-2|.
TGTGCCAGCAGCCAAGTTACGGCGGGGGGCTACACCTTC
CASSQVTAGGYTF
>TRBJ2-7|.|TRBV24-1|TRBD2
TGTGCCACCAGTGATGGGGGGGGACGTCCCTACGAGCAGTACTTC
CATSDGGGRPYEQYF
>TRBJ1-1|.|TRBV5-1|.
TGCGCCAGCAGCCCTCAGGATCCTGCCCCTGGGGGGGCTTTCTTT
CASSPQDPAPGGAFF
>TRBJ1-5|.|TRBV6-5|.
TGTGCCAGCAGTTTGAATAGGGGTAATCAGCCCCAGCATTTT
CASSLNRGNQPQHF
>TRBJ2-2|.|TRBV14|TRBD2
TGTGCCAGCAGCCAATTCCAGCGGGAGTGGGGCACCGGGGAGCTGTTTTTT
CASSQFQREWGTGELFF
>TRBJ1-5|.|TRBV18|.
TGTGCCAGCTCAAGACAAGATAGCAATCAGCCCCAGCATTTT
CASSRQDSNQPQHF
>TRBJ2-1|.|TRBV7-9|TRBD2
TGTGCCAGCACCTTGGCTAGCGGTCGGCACAATGAGCAGTTCTTC
CASTLASGRHNEQFF
>TRBJ1-3|once|TRBV18|.
TGTGCCAGCTCACCGACCGGGAGCTCTGGAAACACCATATATTTT
CASSPTGSSGNTIYF
>TRBJ2-5|.|TRBV5-1|TRBD2
TGCGCCAGCAGCCTTGGACTAGCGGGCCTACAAGAGACCCAGTACTTC
CASSLGLAGLQETQYF
>TRBJ2-5|.|TRBV4-1|TRBD2
TGCGCCAGCAGCCAGGCGAGCGGGGGTCAAGAGACCCAGTACTTC
CASSQASGGQETQYF
>TRBJ2-5|.|TRBV7-3|TRBD2
TGTGCCAGCAGCCGGGGAGCGGGGGCCGAGACCCAGTACTTC
CASSRGAGAETQYF
>TRBJ2-7|.|TRBV27|.
TGTGCCAGCAGTCCCACCACGGGAAGGGAGCAGTACTTC
CASSPTTGREQYF
>TRBJ1-6|.|TRBV6-1|TRBD1
TGTGCCAGCAGTGAATGGAGGACAGGGGTGTTACCCCTCCACTTT
CASSEWRTGVLPLHF
>TRBJ2-5|.|TRBV4-3|.
TGCGCCAGCAGCCAAGCCAGGGTTGAGACCCAGTACTTC
CASSQARVETQYF
>TRBJ2-1|.|TRBV27|TRBD2
TGTGCCAGCAGTTTATCCTCGACTAGCGGGAGGATCTATGAGCAGTTCTTC
CASSLSSTSGRIYEQFF
>TRBJ2-2|.|TRBV7-3|TRBD2
TGTGCCAGCAGCTTAACCGGGAGGGCCACCGGGGAGCTGTTTTTT
CASSLTGRATGELFF
>TRBJ2-7|.|TRBV4-2|TRBD2
TGTGCCAGCAGCCTAACTAGCGTCTCCTACGAGCAGTACTTC
CASSLTSVSYEQYF
>TRBJ2-1|.|TRBV30|.
TGTGCCTGGAAAAGGGGCTACTCCTACAATGAGCAGTTCTTC
CAWKRGYSYNEQFF
>TRBJ2-5|.|TRBV19|.
TGTGCCAGTAGTGCCATCGGGGAGACCCAGTACTTC
CASSAIGETQYF
>TRBJ2-7|.|TRBV7-2|.
TGTGCCAGCAGCTTCCCTAACTCCTACGAGCAGTACTTC
CASSFPNSYEQYF
>TRBJ1-1|.|TRBV11-1|TRBD1
TGTGCCAGCAGCTTAGCGATCGGACAGGGTGGAACTGAAGCTTTCTTT
CASSLAIGQGGTEAFF